What follows describes a single TCR beta chain. The antigen is undetermined. The libraries were made with immunoSEQ v3.0 at survey level. Repertoires were generated with immunoSEQ multiplex PCR, while TCRdb's copy carries only in-frame clones and drops some. The sample consists of tens of thousands of clones, just under 85% of them appearing once. The sample originates from a study of long-term antiretroviral therapy in people with HIV. Overall study findings and caveats: Post-treatment diversity went higher with ART but stayed below transplant donor controls.

The CDR3 contains 15 residues. Germline assignment: CDR1 SGHNT and CDR2 YYREEE (reference sequence). Trimming pared 3 bases from V and 4 bases from J, leaving 16 bases between. The chain has TRBV5-4 and TRBJ1-1; D possibly corresponds to TRBD1 (6 bases). The sequence came from a man aged 40-49 years with HIV. The material was unsorted PBMCs, obtained 1.6 years after starting antiretroviral therapy. The CDR3 region has the DNA TGTGCCAGCAGCTCCTACGCACAGGGAGCCACTGAAGCTTTCTTT. This gives the protein CASSSYAQGATEAFF.